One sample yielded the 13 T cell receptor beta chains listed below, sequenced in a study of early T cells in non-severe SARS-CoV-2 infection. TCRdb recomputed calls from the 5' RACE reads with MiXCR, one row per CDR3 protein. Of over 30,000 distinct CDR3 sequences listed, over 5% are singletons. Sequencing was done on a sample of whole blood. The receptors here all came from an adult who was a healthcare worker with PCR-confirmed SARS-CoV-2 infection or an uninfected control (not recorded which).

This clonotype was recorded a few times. As DNA, the CDR3 is TGTGCCTGGAGTAACCCATATGGGGGTATGGCCGGGGAGCTGTTTTTT. It translates to CAWSNPYGGMAGELFF. The chain links TRBV30 to TRBJ2-2; D is possibly TRBD1 or TRBD2 (5 bases each). The CDR3 is made up of 16 amino acids. The V end was cut by 2 bases, the J end by 6 bases, with 19 bases between. Germline CDR1 is GTSNPN and CDR2 is SVGIG (reference sequence). The full variable domain, its missing parts supplied by reference TRBV30 and TRBJ2-2, is SQTIHQWPATLVQPVGSPLSLECTVEGTSNPNLYWYRQAAGRGLQLLFYSVGIGQISSEVPQNLSASRPQDRQFILSSKKLLLSDSGFYLCAWSNPYGGMAGELFFGEGSRLTVL.

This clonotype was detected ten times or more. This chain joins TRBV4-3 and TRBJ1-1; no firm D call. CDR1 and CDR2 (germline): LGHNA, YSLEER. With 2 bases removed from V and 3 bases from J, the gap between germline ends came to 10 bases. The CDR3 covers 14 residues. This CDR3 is CASSQWSRYTEAFF. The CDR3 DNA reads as TGCGCCAGCAGCCAATGGTCGAGATACACTGAAGCTTTCTTT.

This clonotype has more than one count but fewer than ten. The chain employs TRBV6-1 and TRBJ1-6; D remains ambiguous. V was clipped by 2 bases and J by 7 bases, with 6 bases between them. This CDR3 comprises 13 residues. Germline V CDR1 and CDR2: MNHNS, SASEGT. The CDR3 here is CASSEQTNSPLHF. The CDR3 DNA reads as TGTGCCAGCAGTGAACAGACCAATTCACCCCTCCACTTT.

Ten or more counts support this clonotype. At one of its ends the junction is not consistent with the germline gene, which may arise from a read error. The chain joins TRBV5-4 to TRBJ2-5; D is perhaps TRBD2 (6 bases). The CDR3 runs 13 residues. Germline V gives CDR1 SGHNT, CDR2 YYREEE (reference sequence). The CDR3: CGSSFGGAQTQYF. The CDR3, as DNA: TGTGGCAGCAGCTTCGGAGGGGCGCAGACCCAGTACTTC.

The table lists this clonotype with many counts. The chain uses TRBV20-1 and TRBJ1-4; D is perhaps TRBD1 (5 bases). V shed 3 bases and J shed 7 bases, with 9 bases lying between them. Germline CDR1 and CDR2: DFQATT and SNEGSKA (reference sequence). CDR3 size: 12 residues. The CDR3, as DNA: TGCAGTGCTAGTGGGGGGAGTGAAAAACTGTTTTTT. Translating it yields CSASGGSEKLFF.

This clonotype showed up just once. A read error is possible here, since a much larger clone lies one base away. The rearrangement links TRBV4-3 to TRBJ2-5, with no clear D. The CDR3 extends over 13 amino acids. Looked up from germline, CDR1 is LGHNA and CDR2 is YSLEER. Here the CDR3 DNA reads TGCGCCAGCAGCCAAGAAACAGAAGAGTCCCAGTACTTC. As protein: CASSQETEESQYF.

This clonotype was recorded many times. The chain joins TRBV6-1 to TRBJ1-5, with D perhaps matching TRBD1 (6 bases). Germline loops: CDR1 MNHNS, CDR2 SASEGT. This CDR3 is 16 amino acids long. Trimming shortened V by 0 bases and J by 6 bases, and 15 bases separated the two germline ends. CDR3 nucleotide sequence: TGTGCCAGCAGTGAAGCGGGGCAGGGGATCGGTCAGCCCCAGCATTTT. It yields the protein CASSEAGQGIGQPQHF.

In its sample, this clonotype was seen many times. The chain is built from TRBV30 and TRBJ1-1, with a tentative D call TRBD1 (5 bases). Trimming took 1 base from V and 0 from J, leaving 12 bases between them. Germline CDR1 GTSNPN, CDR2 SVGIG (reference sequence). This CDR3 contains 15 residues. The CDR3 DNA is TGTGCCTGGAGTGATAGGGGAACGATGAACACTGAAGCTTTCTTT. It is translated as CAWSDRGTMNTEAFF.

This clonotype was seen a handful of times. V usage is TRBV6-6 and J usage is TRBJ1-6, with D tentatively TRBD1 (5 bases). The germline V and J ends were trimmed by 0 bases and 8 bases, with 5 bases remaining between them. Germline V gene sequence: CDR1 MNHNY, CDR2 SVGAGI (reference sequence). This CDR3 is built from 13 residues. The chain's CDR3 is CASSYSGDSPLHF. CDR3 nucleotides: TGTGCCAGCAGTTACTCGGGGGATTCACCCCTCCACTTT.

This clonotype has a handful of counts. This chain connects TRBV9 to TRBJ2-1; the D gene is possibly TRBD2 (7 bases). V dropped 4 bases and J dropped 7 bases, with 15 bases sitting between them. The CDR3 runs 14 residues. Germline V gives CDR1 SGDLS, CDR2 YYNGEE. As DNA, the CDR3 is TGTGCCAGCAGCCCACCGGGGGGCCTGAATGAGCAGTTCTTC. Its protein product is CASSPPGGLNEQFF.

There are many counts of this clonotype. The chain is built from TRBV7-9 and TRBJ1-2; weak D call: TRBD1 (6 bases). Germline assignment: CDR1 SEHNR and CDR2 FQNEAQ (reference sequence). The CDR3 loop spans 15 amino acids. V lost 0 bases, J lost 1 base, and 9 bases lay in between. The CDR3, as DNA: TGTGCCAGCAGCTTAGCGCAGGGGAGTAACTATGGCTACACCTTC. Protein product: CASSLAQGSNYGYTF.

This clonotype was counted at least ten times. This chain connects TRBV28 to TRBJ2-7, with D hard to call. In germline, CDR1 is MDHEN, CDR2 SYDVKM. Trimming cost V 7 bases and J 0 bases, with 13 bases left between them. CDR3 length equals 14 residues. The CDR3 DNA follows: TGTGCCAGCACCGCCGCGCCTCCCTCCTACGAGCAGTACTTC. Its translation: CASTAAPPSYEQYF.

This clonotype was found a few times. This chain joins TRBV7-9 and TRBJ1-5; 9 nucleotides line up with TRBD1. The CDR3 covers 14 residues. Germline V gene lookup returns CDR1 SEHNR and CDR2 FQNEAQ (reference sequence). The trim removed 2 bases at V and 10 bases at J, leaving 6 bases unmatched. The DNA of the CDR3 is TGTGCCAGCAGCTTACCGGGACAGGGAAGCCCCCAGCATTTT. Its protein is CASSLPGQGSPQHF.